The 3 T cell receptor beta chains listed next were all sequenced from one sample in a study of blood T cells in healthy people across ages. The authors ran a second PCR of about 7 to 11 cycles using a sample-barcoded 5' primer and a J-beta primer mix. TCRdb analysed the 5' RACE reads with MiXCR anew, one entry per CDR3 protein. This sample has around 1,500,000 distinct CDR3 sequences, with over 25% found just once. Material: blood. Source of these receptors: a woman in her twenties or thirties in good health.

The rearrangement joins TRBV2 to TRBJ2-5; 7 nucleotides line up with TRBD2. With 6 bases clipped from V and 5 bases from J, the junction kept 9 bases outside the gene matches. This CDR3 is built from 14 residues. Per germline, CDR1 SNHLY and CDR2 FYNNEI. DNA of the CDR3: TGTGCCAGCAGGTCGGGGGAGGGGAGGGAGACCCAGTACTTC. It translates to CASRSGEGRETQYF.

This clonotype was detected ten times or more. The chain combines TRBV5-1 with TRBJ2-3, with D uncertain. The CDR3 is made up of 13 amino acids. The V gene's germline CDR1 is SGHRS and CDR2 YFSETQ. V was cut by 4 bases and J by 4 bases, with 10 bases left in between. The chain's CDR3 is CASSPPNADTQYF. The CDR3 nucleotides read TGCGCCAGCAGCCCCCCTAATGCAGATACGCAGTATTTT.

The gene calls are TRBV11-2 and TRBJ2-3; D gene unclear. CDR3 length: 13 residues. Trimming left V 5 bases short and J 5 bases short, with 11 bases between. Germline V gene lookup returns CDR1 SGHAT and CDR2 FQNNGV. The CDR3 DNA is TGTGCCAGCAGCATACGGACCGGAGATACGCAGTATTTT. Translating gives CASSIRTGDTQYF.